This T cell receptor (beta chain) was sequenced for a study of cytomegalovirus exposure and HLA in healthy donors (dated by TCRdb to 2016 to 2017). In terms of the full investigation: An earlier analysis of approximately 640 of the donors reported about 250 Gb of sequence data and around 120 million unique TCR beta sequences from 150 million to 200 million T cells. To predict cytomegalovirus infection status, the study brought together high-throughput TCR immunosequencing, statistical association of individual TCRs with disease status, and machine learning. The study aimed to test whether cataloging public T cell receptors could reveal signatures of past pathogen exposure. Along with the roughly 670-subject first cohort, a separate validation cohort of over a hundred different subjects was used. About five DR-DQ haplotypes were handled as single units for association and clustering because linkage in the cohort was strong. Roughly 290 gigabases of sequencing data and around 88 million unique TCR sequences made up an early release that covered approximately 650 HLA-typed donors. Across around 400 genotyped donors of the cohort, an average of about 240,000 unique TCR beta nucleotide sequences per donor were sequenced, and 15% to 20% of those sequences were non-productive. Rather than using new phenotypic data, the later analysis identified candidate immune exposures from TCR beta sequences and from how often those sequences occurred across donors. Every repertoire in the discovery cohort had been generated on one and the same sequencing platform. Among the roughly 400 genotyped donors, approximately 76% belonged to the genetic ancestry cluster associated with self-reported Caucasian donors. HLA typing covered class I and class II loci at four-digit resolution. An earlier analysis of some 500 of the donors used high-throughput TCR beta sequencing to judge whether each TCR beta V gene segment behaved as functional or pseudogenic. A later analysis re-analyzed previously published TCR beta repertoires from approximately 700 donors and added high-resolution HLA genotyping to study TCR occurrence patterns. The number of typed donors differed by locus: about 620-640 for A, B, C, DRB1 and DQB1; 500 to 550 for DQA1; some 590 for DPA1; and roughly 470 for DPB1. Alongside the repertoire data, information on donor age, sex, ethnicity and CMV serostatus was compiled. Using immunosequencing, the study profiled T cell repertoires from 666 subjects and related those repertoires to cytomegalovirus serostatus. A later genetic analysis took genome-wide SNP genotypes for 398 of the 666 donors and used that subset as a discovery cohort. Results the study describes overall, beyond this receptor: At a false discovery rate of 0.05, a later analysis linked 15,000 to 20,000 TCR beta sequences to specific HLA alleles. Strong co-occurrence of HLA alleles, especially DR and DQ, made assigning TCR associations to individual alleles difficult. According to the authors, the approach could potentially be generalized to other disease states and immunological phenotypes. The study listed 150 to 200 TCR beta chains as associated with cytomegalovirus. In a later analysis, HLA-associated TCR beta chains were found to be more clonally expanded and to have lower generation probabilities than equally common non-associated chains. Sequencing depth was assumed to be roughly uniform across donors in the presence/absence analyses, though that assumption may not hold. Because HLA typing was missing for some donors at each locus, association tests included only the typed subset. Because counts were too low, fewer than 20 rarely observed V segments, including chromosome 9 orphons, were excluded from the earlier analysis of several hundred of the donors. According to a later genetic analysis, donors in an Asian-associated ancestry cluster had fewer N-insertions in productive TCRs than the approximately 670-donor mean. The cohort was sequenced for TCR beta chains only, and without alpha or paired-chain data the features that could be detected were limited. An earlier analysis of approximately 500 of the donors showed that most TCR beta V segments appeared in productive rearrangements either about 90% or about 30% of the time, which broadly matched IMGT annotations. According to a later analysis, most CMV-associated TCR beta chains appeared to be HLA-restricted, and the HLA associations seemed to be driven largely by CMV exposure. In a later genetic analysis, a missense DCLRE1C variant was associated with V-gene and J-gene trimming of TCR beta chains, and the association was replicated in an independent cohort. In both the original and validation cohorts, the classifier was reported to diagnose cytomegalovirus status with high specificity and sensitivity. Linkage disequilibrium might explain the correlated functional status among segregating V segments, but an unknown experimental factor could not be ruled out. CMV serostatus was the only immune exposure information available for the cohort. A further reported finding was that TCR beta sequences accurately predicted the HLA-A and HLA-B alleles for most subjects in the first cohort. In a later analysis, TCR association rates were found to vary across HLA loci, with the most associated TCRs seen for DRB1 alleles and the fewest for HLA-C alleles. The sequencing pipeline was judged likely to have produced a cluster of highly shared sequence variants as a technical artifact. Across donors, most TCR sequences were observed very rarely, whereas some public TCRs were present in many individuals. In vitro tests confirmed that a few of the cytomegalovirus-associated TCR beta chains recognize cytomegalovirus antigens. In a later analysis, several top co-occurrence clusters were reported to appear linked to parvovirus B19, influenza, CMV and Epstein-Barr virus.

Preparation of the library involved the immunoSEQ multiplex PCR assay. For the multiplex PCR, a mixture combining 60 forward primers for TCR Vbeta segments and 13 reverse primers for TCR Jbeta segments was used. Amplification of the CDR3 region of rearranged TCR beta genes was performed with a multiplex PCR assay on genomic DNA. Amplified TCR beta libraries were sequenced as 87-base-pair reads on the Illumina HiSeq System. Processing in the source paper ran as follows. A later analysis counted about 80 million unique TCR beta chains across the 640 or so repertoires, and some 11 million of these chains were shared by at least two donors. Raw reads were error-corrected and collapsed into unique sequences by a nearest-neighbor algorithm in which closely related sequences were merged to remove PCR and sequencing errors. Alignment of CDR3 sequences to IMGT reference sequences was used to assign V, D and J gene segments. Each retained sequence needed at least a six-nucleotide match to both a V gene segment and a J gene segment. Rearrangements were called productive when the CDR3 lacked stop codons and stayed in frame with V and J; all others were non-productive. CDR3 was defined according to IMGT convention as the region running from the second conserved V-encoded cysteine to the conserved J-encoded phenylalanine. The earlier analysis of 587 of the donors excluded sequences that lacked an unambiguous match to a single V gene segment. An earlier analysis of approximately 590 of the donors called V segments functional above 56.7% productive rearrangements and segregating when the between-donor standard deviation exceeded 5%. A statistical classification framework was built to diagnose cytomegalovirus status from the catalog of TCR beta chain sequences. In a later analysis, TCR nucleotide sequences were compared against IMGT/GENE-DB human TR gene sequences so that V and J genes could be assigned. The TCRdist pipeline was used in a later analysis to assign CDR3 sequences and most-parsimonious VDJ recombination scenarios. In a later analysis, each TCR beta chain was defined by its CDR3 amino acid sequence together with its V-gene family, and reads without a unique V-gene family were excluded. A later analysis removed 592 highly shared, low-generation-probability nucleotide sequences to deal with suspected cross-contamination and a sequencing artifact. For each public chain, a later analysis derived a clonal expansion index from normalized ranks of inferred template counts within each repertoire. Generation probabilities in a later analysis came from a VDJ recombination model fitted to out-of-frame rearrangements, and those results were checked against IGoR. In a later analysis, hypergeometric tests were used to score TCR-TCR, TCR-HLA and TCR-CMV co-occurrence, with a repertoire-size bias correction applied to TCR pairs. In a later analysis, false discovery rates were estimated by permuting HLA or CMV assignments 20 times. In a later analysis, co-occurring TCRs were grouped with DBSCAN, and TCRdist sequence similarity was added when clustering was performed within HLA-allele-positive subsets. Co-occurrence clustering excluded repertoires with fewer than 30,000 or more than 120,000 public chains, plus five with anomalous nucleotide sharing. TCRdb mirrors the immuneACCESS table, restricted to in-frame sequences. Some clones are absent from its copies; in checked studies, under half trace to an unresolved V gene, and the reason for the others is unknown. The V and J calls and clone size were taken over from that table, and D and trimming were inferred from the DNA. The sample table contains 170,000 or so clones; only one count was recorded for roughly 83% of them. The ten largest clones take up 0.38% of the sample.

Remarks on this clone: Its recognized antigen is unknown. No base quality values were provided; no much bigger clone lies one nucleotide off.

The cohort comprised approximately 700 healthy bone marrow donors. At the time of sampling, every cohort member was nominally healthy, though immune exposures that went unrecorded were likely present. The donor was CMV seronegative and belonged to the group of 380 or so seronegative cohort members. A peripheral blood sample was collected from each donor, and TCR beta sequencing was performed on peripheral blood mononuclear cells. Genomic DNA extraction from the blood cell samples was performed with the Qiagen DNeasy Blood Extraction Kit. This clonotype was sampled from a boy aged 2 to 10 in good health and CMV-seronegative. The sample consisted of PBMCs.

The CDR3 amino acid sequence is: CAISEPKQAYEQYF. The sequenced DNA is TGTGCCATCAGTGAGCCCAAGCAAGCCTACGAGCAGTACTTC. This chain is built from TRBV10-3 and TRBJ2-7, with the D gene uncertain. The V end loses 2 bases and the J end loses 2 bases, and a stretch of 10 bases separates them. Looking up the germline V gene yields CDR1 ENHRY and CDR2 SYGVKD. The CDR3 covers 14 residues, taking in both the cysteine and the phenylalanine. The only DNA kept is the CDR3, 42 bases in frame from the first base.